This record concerns one T cell receptor (beta chain) sequence. Antigen: not known. The sample comes from a study of cytomegalovirus exposure and HLA in healthy donors. Overall study findings and caveats: Because they were indistinguishable, some V segments, including TRBV6-2 and TRBV6-3, were excluded. Common viral pathogens (according to a later analysis) appeared linked to several of the most significant clusters. While the bulk of TCR sequences proved rare, some public TCRs turned up in many donors.

The PCR was carried out with 60 Vbeta primers and 13 Jbeta primers. Generated by immunoSEQ multiplex PCR, the TCRdb table keeps only in-frame clones and is missing some. In the table there are about 170,000 clones, roughly 67% of which are singletons. V trimming: 3 bases; J trimming: 4 bases; junction bases outside the gene matches: 10. The CDR3 extends over 17 amino acids. Per the germline V gene, CDR1 is MDHEN and CDR2 is SYDVKM. The sequence derives from a woman aged 18-30 years in good health and CMV-seropositive. The rearrangement links TRBV28 to TRBJ2-1; 9 bases align to TRBD2. The sequenced material came from PBMCs. This CDR3 is CASSFTPAGGTYNEQFF. CDR3 sequence (DNA): TGTGCCAGCAGTTTCACCCCAGCGGGGGGCACTTACAATGAGCAGTTCTTC.